The 7 T cell receptor beta chains below were found in one sample sequenced in a study of T cells in Graves' hyperthyroidism and ophthalmopathy. Researchers took RNA transcripts and amplified the TCR beta CDR3 regions from them. The HTBI primer set drove a first-round RT-PCR of the TCR CDR3. TCRdb processed the multiplex PCR reads anew with MiXCR; each CDR3 protein has one entry. The repertoire holds under 650,000 distinct CDR3 sequences, with around 15% as singletons. Source material: blood. These receptors all stem from a woman in her 30s with Graves' hyperthyroidism.

This clonotype has only a few counts. The conserved phenylalanine or tryptophan is not found at the CDR3 terminus, so this likely reflects a read error. This chain connects TRBV5-1 to TRBJ2-5; the D call may be TRBD1 or TRBD2 (6 bases each). Trimming left V 7 bases short and J 4 bases short, with 20 bases between. CDR3 length: 15 residues. The germline V gene encodes CDR1 SGHRS and CDR2 YFSETQ. The CDR3 bases are TGCGCCAGCTGGGAAACAGGAGGGGGAGGAGAGACCCAGTACCTC. Amino acids: CASWETGGGGETQYL.

The chain is built from TRBV20-1 and TRBJ2-3, with a possible D match to TRBD2 (5 bases). Germline CDR1 reads DFQATT; CDR2 reads SNEGSKA (reference sequence). The CDR3 has 13 residues. The CDR3 reads CTLSDSSTDTQYF. For the CDR3, the DNA is TGCACCCTTAGCGATTCTAGCACAGATACGCAGTATTTT.

The chain has TRBV7-9 and TRBJ2-3; 7 bases are a match to TRBD1. Germline V gene data show CDR1 as SEHNR and CDR2 as FQNEAQ (reference sequence). This CDR3 has 16 residues. Trimming at V came to 5 bases and at J to 2 bases, leaving 10 bases not matched to a gene. The CDR3 loop is CASSAGTELYTDTQYF. CDR3 nucleotides: TGTGCCAGCAGCGCCGGGACAGAGCTTTACACAGATACGCAGTATTTT.

With respect to this clonotype: Because the CDR3 is missing its conserved closing phenylalanine or tryptophan, this is likely a read error. V is TRBV7-2 and J is TRBJ2-7; D ambiguous. Trimming pared 6 bases from V and 1 base from J, leaving 4 bases between. This CDR3 comprises 11 residues. In germline, CDR1 is SGHTA, CDR2 FQGNSA. The CDR3 coding sequence is TGTGCCAGCAGTGCATCCTACGAGCAGTACTTA. Protein sequence: CASSASYEQYL.

A few counts support this clonotype. CDR3 sequence reads: CASSSGGGSTGELFF. The CDR3 DNA reads TGTGCCAGCAGTTCAGGGGGAGGTAGCACCGGGGAGCTGTTTTTT. V gene TRBV28 combines with J gene TRBJ2-2, with a possible D match to TRBD1 (7 bases). The CDR3 length is 15 residues. Trimming took 4 bases from V and 4 from J, leaving 13 bases between them. Germline lookup yields CDR1 MDHEN and CDR2 SYDVKM.

This clonotype has more than one count but fewer than ten. The rearrangement uses TRBV19 and TRBJ1-2; the D gene is possibly TRBD1 (6 bases). The CDR3 contains 12 residues. Germline CDR1 LNHDA, CDR2 SQIVND (reference sequence). Deletions cut 10 bases from V and 2 bases from J, with 11 bases between. The DNA for the CDR3 is TGTGCCACCGGACAGCTGAACTATGGCTACACCTTC. Protein: CATGQLNYGYTF.

This clonotype was seen ten or more times. The V gene is TRBV20-1, the J gene TRBJ2-7; 7 positions agree with TRBD2. Trimming took 4 bases from V and 2 from J; bases not matched to a gene: 8. The CDR3 has 14 amino acids. Germline lookup yields CDR1 DFQATT and CDR2 SNEGSKA (reference sequence). The CDR3 protein is CSATIGEGAYEQYF. The CDR3 region has the DNA TGCAGTGCTACTATCGGGGAGGGCGCCTACGAGCAGTACTTC.